This TCR beta chain was found in a study of blood T cell dynamics during melanoma immunotherapy. TCRdb keeps only in-frame clones here, not all; method: immunoSEQ multiplex PCR. The data contain 10,000 or so clones, roughly 85% of them seen just once; the ten biggest clones take up roughly 1%. The time point: week 3, after first cycle of checkpoint inhibitor. V dropped 4 bases and J dropped 7 bases, with 17 bases sitting between them. Germline CDR1 and CDR2: MNHEY and SVGAGI. CDR3 length: 16 residues. The rearrangement uses TRBV6-5 and TRBJ1-6, with TRBD1 as a possible D gene (6 bases). Sequenced material: blood, taken from a patient treated with checkpoint blockade. This sequence was found in a human donor with melanoma. The CDR3 bases are TGTGCCAGCAGTTCCATTACCGGGGGGGGCAATTCACCCCTCCACTTT. Encoded protein: CASSSITGGGNSPLHF.